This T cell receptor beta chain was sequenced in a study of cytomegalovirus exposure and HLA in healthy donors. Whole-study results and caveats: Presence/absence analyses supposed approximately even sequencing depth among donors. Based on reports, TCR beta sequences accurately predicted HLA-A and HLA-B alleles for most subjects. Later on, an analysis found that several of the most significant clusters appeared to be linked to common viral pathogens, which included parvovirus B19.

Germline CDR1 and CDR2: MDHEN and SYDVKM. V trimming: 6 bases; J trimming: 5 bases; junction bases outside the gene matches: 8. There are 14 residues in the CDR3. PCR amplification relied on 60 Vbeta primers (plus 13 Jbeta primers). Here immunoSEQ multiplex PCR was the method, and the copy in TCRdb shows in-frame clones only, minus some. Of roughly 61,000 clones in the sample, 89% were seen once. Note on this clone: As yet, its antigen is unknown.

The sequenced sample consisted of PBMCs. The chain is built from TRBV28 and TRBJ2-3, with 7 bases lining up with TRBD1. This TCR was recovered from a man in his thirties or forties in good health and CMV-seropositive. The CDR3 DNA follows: TGTGCCAGCAGCAGACAGGGTTTGGGAGATACGCAGTATTTT. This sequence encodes CASSRQGLGDTQYF.